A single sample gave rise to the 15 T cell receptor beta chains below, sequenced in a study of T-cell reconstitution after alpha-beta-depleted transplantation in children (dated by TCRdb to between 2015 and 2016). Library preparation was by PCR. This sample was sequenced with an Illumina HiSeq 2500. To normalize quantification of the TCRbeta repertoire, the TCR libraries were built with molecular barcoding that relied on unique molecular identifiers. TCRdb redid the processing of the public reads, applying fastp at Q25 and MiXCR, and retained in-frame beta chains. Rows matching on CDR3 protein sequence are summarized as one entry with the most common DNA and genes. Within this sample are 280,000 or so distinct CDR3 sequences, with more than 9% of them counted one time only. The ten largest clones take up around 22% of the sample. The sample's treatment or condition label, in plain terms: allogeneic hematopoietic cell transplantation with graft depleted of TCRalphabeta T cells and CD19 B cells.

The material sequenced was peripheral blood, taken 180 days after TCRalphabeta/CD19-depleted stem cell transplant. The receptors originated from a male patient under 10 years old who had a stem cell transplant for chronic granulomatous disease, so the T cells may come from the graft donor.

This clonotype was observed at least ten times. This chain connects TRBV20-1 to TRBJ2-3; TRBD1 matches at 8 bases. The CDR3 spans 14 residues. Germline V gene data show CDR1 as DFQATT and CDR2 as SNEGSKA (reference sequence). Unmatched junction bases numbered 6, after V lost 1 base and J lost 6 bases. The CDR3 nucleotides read TGCAGTGCTAGAGCAGGACAGGGCAGCGATACGCAGTATTTT. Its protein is CSARAGQGSDTQYF.

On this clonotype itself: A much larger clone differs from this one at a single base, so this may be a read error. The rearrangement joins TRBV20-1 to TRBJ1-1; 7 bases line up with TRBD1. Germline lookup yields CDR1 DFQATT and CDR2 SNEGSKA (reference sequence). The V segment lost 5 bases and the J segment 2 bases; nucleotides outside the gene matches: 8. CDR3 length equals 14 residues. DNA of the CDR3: TGCAGTGCTGACAGGGAACTCCCCAACACTGAAGCTTTCTTT. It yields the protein CSADRELPNTEAFF.

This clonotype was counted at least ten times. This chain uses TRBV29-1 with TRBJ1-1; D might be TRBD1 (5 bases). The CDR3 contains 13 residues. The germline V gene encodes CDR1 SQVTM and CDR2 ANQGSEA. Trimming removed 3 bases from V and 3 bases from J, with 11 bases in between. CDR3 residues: CSVDGGGDTEAFF. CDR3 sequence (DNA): TGCAGCGTTGACGGGGGGGGTGACACTGAAGCTTTCTTT.

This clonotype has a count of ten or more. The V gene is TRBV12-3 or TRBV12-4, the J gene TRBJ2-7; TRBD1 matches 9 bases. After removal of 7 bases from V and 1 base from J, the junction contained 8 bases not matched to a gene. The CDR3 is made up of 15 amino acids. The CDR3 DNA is TGTGCCAGCACCACGGTGGGGACAGGGTCCTACGAGCAGTACTTC. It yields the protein CASTTVGTGSYEQYF.

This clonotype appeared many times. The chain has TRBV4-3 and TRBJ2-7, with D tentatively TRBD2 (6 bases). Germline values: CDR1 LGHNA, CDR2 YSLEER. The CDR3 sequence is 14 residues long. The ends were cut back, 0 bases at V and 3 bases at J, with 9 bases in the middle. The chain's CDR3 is CASSQELASYEQYF. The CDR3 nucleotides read TGCGCCAGCAGCCAAGAACTAGCTAGCTACGAGCAGTACTTC.

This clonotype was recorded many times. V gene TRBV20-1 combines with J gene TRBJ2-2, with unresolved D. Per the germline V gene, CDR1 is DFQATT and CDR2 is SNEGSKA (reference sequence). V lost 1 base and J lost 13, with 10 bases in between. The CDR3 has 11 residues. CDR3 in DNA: TGCAGTGCTAGAGTTCCAGGTTCGCTGTTTTTT. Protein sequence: CSARVPGSLFF.

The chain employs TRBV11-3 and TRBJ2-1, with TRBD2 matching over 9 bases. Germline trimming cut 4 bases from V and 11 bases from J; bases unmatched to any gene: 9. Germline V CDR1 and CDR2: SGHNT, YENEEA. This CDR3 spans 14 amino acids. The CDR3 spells CASSSWREGEKQFF. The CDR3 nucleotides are TGTGCCAGCAGCTCATGGCGGGAGGGCGAAAAGCAGTTCTTC.

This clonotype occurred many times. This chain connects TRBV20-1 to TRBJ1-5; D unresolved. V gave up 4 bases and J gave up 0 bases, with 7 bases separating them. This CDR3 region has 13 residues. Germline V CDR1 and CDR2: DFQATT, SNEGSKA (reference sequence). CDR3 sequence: CSAIPSSNQPQHF. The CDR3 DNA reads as TGCAGTGCTATCCCAAGTAGCAATCAGCCCCAGCATTTT.

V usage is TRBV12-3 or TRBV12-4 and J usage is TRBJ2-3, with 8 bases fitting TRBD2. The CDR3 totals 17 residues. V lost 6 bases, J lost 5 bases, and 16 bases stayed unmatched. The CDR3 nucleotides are TGTGCCAGCAGCCTGGGGGGGGGGAGCGGGAGTATAGATACGCAGTATTTT. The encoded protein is CASSLGGGSGSIDTQYF.

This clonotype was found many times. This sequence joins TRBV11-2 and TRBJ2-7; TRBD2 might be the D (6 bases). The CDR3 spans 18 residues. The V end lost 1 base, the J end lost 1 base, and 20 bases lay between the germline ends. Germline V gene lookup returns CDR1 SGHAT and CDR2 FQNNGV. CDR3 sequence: CASSLGLPFIGGSYEQYF. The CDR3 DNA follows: TGTGCCAGCAGCTTAGGTCTCCCCTTCATCGGGGGTTCCTACGAGCAGTACTTC.

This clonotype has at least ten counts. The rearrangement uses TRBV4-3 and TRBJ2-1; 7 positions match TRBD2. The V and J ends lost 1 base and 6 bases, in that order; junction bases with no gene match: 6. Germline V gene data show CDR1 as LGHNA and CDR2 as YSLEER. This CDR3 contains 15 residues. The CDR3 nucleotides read TGCGCCAGCAGCCAAGGACCCGGACTAGTCAATGAGCAGTTCTTC. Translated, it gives CASSQGPGLVNEQFF.

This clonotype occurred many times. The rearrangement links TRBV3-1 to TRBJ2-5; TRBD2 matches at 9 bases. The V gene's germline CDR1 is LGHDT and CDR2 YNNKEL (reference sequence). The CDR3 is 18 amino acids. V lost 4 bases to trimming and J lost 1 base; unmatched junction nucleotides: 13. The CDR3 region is CASSRSAGLAWLQETQYF. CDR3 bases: TGTGCCAGCAGCCGGTCTGCGGGACTAGCTTGGCTCCAAGAGACCCAGTACTTC.

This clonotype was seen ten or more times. The CDR3 loop is CATSRDWETQYF. DNA of the CDR3: TGTGCCACCAGCAGAGATTGGGAGACCCAGTACTTC. V gene TRBV15 combines with J gene TRBJ2-5, with D uncertain. Per germline, CDR1 LNHNV and CDR2 YYDKDF (reference sequence). The CDR3 sequence is 12 residues long. V lost 0 bases and J lost 5, with 4 bases in between.

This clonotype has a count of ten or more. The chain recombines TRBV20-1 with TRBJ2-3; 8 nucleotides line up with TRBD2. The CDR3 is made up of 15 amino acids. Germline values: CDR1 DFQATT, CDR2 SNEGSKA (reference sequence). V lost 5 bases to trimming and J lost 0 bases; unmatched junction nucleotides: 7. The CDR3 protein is CSAPNSGISTDTQYF. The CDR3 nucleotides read TGCAGTGCTCCCAATAGCGGGATAAGCACAGATACGCAGTATTTT.

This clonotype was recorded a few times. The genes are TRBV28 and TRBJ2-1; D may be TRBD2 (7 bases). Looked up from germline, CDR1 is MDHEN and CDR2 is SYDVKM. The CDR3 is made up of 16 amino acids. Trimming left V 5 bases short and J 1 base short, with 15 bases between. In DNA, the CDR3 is TGTGCCAGCAGTCCCCGGGGGCGGGAGTCCTACAATGAGCAGTTCTTC. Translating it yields CASSPRGRESYNEQFF. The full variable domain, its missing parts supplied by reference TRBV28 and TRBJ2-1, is DVKVTQSSRYLVKRTGEKVFLECVQDMDHENMFWYRQDPGLGLRLIYFSYDVKMKEKGDIPEGYSVSREKKERFSLILESASTNQTSMYLCASSPRGRESYNEQFFGPGTRLTVL.